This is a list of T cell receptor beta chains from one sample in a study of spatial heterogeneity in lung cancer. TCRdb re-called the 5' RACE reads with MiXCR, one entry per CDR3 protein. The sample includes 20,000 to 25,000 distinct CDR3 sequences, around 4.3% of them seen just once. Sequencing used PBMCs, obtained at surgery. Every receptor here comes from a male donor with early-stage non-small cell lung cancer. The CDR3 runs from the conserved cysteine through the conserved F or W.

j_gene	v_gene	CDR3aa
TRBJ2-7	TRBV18	CASSPRQGSSYEQYF
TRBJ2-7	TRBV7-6	CASSHGTGGFEQYF
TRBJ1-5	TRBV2	CASSLRTRTNQPQHF
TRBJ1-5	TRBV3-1	CASSQTGFNQPQHF
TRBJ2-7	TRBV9	CASSVGDSTYEQYF
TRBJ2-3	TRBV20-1	CSAGSGSTDTQYF
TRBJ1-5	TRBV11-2	CASSRTAGQPQHF
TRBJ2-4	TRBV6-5	CASSPLWGIQYF
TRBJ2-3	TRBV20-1	CSTSRGFITDTQYF
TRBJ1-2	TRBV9	CASSPLTQGLGYTF
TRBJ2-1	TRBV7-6	CASSSSTAYNEQFF
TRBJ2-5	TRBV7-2	CASSRASGQETQYF
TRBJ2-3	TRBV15	CATSRRITGGTTDTQYF
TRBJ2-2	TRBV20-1	CSAPPGRQVGELFF
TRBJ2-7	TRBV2	CASSASQGAYEQYF
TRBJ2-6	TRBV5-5	CASSLLTGVSSGANVLTF
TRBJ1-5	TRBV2	CASSGQGYSNQPQHF
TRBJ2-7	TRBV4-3	CASSQGLAGGSPYEQYF
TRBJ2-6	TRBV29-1	CSVVPDRLGANVLTF
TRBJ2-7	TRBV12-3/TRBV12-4	CASSFNSYEQYF
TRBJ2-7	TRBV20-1	CSARDLRGAYEQYF
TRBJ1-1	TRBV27	CASSFRGRNTEAFF
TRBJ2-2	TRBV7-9	CASSPGWVTGELFF
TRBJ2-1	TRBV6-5	CASGSSGNEQFF
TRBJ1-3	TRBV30	CAWSPGQGENTIYF
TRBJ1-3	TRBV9	CASSAGGLSSGNTIYF
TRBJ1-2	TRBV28	CASSPIGGELGNYGYTF
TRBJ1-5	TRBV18	CASRDRRNQPQHF
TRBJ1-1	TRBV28	CASSLEDSLTEAFF
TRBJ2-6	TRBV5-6	CASSPLGRGISGANVLTF
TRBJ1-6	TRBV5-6	CASSLDRGNSPLHF
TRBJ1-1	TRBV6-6	CASSPVVVSPEAFF
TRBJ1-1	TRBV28	CASSYPIINTEAFF
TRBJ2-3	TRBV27	CASKGGWADTQYF
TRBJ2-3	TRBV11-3	CASSLRNNQDTQYF
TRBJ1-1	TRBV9	CASSVEGGNTEAFF
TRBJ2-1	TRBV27	CASSLSGQGLYNEQFF
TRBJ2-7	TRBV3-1	CASSYRYEQYF
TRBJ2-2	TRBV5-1	CASSPGGYTGELFF
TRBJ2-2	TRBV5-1	CASSLGAGTSGNTGELFF
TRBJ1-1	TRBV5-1	CASARQAENTEAFF
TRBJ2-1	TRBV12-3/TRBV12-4	CASRPTSGGPSSYNEQFF
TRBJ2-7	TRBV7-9	CASSAITGGADEQYF
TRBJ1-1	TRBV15	CATSRDRGNTEAFF
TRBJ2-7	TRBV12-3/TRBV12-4	CASMAPGQEEGEQYF
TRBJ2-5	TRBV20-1	CSAARIQETQYF
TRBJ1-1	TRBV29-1	CSDDDRACFCTVTEAFF
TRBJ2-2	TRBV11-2	CASSTRWIRDTNTGELFF
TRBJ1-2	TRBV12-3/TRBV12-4	CASSSSGQNHYGYTF
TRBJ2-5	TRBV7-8	CASSPDQTPQYF
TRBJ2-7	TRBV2	CASGRDYYEQYF
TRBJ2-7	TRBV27	CASSLSYSTGRTYEQYF
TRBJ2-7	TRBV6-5	CASSPPSLEEQYF
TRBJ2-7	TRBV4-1	CASSQETAAFYEQYF
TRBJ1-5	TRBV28	CASRGGGLEPQHF
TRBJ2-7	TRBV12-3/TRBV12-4	CASSESGTTLHEQYF
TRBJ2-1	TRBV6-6	CASTLFNNEQFF